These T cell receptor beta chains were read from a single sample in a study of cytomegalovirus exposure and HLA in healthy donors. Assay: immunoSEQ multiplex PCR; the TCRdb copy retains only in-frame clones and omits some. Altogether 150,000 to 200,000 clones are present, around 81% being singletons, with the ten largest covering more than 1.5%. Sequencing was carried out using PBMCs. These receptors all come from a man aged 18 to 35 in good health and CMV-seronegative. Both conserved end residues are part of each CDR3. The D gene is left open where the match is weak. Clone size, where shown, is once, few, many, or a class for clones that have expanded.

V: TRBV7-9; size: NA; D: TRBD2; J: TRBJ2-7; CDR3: CAGSSLGRGSYEQYF; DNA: TGTGCCGGCAGCTCCTTGGGGAGGGGTAGCTACGAGCAGTACTTC
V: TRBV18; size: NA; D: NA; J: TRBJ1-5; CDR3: CASSPGRESFQPQHF; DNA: TGTGCCAGCTCACCGGGCAGGGAAAGCTTTCAGCCCCAGCATTTT
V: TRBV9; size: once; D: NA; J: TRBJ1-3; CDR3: CASSVRPSQLDTIYF; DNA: TGTGCCAGCAGCGTGCGGCCCTCGCAGTTAGACACCATATATTTT
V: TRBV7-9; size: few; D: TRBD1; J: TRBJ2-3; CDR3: CASSRTGAPDTQYF; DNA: TGTGCCAGCAGCCGGACAGGGGCCCCAGATACGCAGTATTTT
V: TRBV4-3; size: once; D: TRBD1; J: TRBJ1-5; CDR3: CASSQDWTGLNQPQHF; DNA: TGCGCCAGCAGCCAAGACTGGACAGGTCTTAATCAGCCCCAGCATTTT
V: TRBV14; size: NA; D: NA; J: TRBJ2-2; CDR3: CASSPLHKMANTGKLFF; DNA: TGTGCCAGCAGCCCCTTACACAAAATGGCTAACACCGGGAAGCTGTTTTTT
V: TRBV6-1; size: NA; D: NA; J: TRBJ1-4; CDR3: CASSENARLKLFF; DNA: TGTGCCAGCAGTGAAAACGCCAGGCTAAAACTGTTTTTT
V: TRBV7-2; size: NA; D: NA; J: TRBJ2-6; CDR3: CASVLTGANVLTF; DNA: TGTGCCTCGGTGCTTACTGGGGCCAACGTCCTGACTTTC
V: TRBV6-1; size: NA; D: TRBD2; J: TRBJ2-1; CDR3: CASSEGALAGVAYNEQFF; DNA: TGTGCCAGCAGTGAAGGGGCCTTAGCGGGAGTTGCCTACAATGAGCAGTTCTTC
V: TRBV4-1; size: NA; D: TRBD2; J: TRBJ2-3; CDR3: CASSPIVAGVDTQYF; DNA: TGCGCCAGCAGCCCGATAGTGGCGGGGGTAGATACGCAGTATTTT
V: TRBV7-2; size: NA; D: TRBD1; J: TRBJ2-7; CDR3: CASSPPPGTGHSYEQYF; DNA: TGTGCCAGCAGCCCGCCCCCCGGGACAGGTCACTCCTACGAGCAGTACTTC
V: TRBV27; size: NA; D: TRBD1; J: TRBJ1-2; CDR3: CASSLAPRQGVYGYTF; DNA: TGTGCCAGCAGTTTAGCCCCCCGACAGGGGGTCTATGGCTACACCTTC
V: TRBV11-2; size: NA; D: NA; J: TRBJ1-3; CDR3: CASHQGSAGNTIYF; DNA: TGTGCCAGCCATCAGGGAAGTGCCGGAAACACCATATATTTT
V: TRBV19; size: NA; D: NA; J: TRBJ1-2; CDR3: CASNEGRYGYTF; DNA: TGTGCCAGTAACGAGGGGAGGTATGGCTACACCTTC
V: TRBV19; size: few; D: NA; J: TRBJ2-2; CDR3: CASSIAMTYTGELFF; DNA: TGTGCCAGTAGTATAGCTATGACTTACACCGGGGAGCTGTTTTTT
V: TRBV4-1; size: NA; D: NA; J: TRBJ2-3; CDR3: CASSQVGQVTDTQYF; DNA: TGCGCCAGCAGCCAGGTGGGTCAGGTCACAGATACGCAGTATTTT
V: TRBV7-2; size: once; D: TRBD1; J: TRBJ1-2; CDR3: CASRIDPGQGAGYTF; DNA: TGTGCCAGCAGAATTGATCCGGGACAGGGGGCCGGCTACACCTTC
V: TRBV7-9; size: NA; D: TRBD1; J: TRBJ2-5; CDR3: CASSSRQGVETQYF; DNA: TGTGCCAGCAGCTCCCGACAGGGGGTGGAGACCCAGTACTTC
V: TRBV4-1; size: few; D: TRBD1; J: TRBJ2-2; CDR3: CASSQDPTGGRVYTGELFF; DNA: TGCGCCAGCAGCCAAGATCCCACAGGGGGCCGGGTTTACACCGGGGAGCTGTTTTTT
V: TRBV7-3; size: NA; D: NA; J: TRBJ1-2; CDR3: CASSLTGQDYGYTF; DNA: TGTGCCAGCAGCTTAACGGGACAAGACTATGGCTACACCTTC
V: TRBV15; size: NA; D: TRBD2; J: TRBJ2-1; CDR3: CATSRQGGSTSGSLYNEQFF; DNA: TGTGCCACCAGCAGACAAGGGGGGTCTACTAGCGGGAGCCTTTACAATGAGCAGTTCTTC
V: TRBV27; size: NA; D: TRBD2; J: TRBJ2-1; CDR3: CASSRRTSGSSYNEQFF; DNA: TGTGCCAGCAGTAGAAGGACTAGCGGCAGCTCCTACAATGAGCAGTTCTTC
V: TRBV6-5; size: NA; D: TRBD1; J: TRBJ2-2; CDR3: CASSYSRGTATGELFF; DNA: TGTGCCAGCAGTTACTCGAGGGGGACAGCCACCGGGGAGCTGTTTTTT
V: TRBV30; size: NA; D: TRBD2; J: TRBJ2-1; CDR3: CAWKSGTSGWDTYNEQFF; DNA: TGTGCCTGGAAGTCCGGGACTAGCGGGTGGGACACCTACAATGAGCAGTTCTTC
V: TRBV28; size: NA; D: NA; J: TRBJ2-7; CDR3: CATAPAGYEQYF; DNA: TGTGCCACCGCCCCGGCGGGTTACGAGCAGTACTTC
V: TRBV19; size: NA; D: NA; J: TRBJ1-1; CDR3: CASSILDWNTEAFF; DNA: TGTGCCAGTAGTATCTTGGACTGGAACACTGAAGCCTTCTTT
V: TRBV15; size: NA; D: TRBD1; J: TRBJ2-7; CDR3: CATSTGTGHREQYF; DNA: TGTGCCACCAGCACCGGGACAGGCCACCGCGAGCAGTACTTC
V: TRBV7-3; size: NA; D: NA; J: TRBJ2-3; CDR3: CASSLPSTDTQYF; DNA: TGTGCCAGCAGCTTACCTTCCACAGATACGCAGTATTTT
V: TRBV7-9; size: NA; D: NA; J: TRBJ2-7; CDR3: CASSFGAGETYEQYF; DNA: TGTGCCAGCAGCTTCGGGGCAGGGGAAACCTACGAGCAGTACTTC
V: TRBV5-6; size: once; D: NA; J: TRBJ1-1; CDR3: CASSLFLHRAQNTEAFF; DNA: TGTGCCAGCAGCTTGTTTCTCCACAGGGCCCAGAACACTGAAGCTTTCTTT
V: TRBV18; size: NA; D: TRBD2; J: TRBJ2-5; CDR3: CASRPLAGQETQYF; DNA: TGTGCCAGCCGCCCCCTAGCGGGCCAAGAGACCCAGTACTTC
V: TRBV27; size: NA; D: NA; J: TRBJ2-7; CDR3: CASSLSRRAAGEQYF; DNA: TGTGCCAGCAGTTTATCTCGCAGGGCGGCCGGGGAGCAGTACTTC
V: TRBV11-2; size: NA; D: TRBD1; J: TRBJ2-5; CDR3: CASSSDRGQETQYF; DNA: TGTGCCAGCAGTTCCGACAGGGGCCAAGAGACCCAGTACTTC
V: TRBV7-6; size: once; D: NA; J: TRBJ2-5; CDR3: CASSTEYQETQYF; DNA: TGTGCCAGCAGCACCGAGTACCAAGAGACCCAGTACTTC
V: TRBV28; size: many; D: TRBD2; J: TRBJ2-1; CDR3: CASSLAGGLVNEQFF; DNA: TGTGCCAGCAGCTTAGCGGGAGGGCTTGTCAATGAGCAGTTCTTC
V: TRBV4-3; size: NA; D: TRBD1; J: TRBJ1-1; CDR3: CASSQEDRLNTEAFF; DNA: TGCGCCAGCAGCCAAGAGGACAGGTTGAACACTGAAGCTTTCTTT
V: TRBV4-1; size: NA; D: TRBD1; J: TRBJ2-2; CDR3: CASSRQGITGELFF; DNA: TGCGCCAGCAGCCGACAGGGGATCACCGGGGAGCTGTTTTTT
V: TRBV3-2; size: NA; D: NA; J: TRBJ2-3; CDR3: CASSLAQYF; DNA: TGTGCCAGCAGCCTAGCACAGTATTTT
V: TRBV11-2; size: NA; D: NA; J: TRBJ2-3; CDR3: CASSLGLDFTDTQYF; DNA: TGTGCCAGCAGCTTAGGACTAGACTTCACAGATACGCAGTATTTT
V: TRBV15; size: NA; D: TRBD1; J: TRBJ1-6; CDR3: CATSGFPGTGNSPLHF; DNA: TGTGCCACCAGCGGATTTCCCGGGACAGGAAATTCACCCCTCCACTTT
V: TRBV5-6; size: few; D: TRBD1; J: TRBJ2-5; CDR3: CASSERTGAGTQYF; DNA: TGTGCCAGCAGCGAAAGGACAGGGGCTGGGACCCAGTACTTC
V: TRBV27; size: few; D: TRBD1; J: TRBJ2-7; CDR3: CASSLSEQGAYEQYF; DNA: TGTGCCAGCAGTTTATCGGAACAGGGGGCGTACGAGCAGTACTTC
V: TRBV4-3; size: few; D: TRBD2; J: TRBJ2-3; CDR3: CASSQEDRGVADTQYF; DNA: TGCGCCAGCAGCCAAGAAGATCGGGGGGTGGCAGATACGCAGTATTTT